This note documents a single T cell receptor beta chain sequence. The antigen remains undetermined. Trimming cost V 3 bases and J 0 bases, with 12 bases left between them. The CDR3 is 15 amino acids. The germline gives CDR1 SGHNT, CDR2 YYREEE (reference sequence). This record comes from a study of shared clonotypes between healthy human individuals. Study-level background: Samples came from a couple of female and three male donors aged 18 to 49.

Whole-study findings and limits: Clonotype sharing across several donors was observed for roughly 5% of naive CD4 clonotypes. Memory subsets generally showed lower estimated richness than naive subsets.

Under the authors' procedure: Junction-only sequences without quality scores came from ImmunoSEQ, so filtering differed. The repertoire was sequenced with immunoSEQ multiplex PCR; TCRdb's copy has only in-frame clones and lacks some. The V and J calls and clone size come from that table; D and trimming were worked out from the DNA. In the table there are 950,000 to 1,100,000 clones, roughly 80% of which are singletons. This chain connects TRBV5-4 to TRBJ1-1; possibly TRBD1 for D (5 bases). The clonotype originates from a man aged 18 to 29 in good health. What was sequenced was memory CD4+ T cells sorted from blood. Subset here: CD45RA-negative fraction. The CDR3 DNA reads TGTGCCAGCAGCTCGAGTGGACACCTGAACACTGAAGCTTTCTTT. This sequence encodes CASSSSGHLNTEAFF.